The 2 T cell receptor beta chains below come from one sample, sequenced in a study of T-cell reconstitution after alpha-beta-depleted transplantation in children. Unique molecular identifiers featured in how the TCRbeta library was prepared. One entry per CDR3 protein, called by TCRdb with MiXCR from the PCR reads. The data show about 48,000 distinct CDR3 sequences, 5.5% to 7.5% seen once. Sequencing was performed on PBMCs, mostly from graft donor cells, taken 60 days after TCRalphabeta/CD19-depleted stem cell transplant. The origin of the receptors is a female patient aged 2 to 10 who had a stem cell transplant for aplastic anemia, so the T cells may come from the graft donor.

This chain uses TRBV7-3 with TRBJ2-3; D tentatively fits TRBD1 or TRBD2 (5 bases each). Trimming removed 1 base from V and 4 bases from J, with 12 bases in between. The CDR3 has 15 amino acids. CDR1 is SGHTA, CDR2 FQGTGA, per germline. This chain's CDR3 is CASSLMGTISDTQYF. CDR3 sequence (DNA): TGTGCCAGCAGCTTAATGGGGACCATCTCAGATACGCAGTATTTT.

Concerning this clonotype itself: This may arise from a read error, as a much more abundant clone is one base away. The chain combines TRBV3-1 with TRBJ2-3, with TRBD2 matching over 9 bases. Germline V CDR1 and CDR2: LGHDT, YNNKEL (reference sequence). The CDR3 has 15 residues. The CDR3 loop reads CASSPRTSAADAQYF. The CDR3 coding sequence is TGTGCCAGCAGCCCTCGGACTAGCGCAGCAGATGCGCAGTATTTT.